These 2 T cell receptor beta chains were all obtained from the same sample, sequenced in a study of blood T cell repertoires in COVID-19. Generated by immunoSEQ multiplex PCR, the TCRdb table keeps only in-frame clones and is missing some. The sample carries about 150,000 clones, 65% to 90% recorded once. Input material: peripheral blood. These receptors all stem from a man between 65 and 85 years old with acute or convalescent COVID-19.

Comment on this clone: Other DNA sequences within the sample encode an identical CDR3. The genes are TRBV18 and TRBJ2-3, with 9 bases lining up with TRBD1. The germline V gene encodes CDR1 KGHSH and CDR2 LQKENI. The CDR3 extends over 15 amino acids. With 3 bases clipped from V and 3 bases from J, the junction kept 4 bases outside the gene matches. The DNA for the CDR3 is TGTGCCAGCTCACCGACAGGGGGAGGTACAGATACGCAGTATTTT. It specifies CASSPTGGGTDTQYF.

The J gene is TRBJ2-7, the V gene TRBV4-1; the D gene is possibly TRBD1 (5 bases). V lost 0 bases and J lost 2, with 8 bases in between. This CDR3 comprises 14 residues. CDR1 and CDR2 (germline): MGHRA, YSYEKL. CDR3 protein: CASSQEQVAYEQYF. DNA of the CDR3: TGCGCCAGCAGCCAAGAACAGGTTGCCTACGAGCAGTACTTC.